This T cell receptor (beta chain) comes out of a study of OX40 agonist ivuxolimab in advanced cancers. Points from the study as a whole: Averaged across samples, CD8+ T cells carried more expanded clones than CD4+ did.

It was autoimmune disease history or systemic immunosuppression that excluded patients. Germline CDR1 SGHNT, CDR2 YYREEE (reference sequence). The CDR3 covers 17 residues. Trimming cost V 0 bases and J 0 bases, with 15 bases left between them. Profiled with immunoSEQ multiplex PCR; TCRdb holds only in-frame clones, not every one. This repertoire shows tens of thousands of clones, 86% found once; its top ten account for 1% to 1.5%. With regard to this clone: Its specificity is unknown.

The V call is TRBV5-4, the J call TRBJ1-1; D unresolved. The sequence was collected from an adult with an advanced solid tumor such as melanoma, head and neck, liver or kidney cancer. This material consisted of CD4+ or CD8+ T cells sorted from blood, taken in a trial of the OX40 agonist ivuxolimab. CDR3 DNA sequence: TGTGCCAGCAGCTTGGGATCATCGGACTTCATGAACACTGAAGCTTTCTTT. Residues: CASSLGSSDFMNTEAFF.